A selection of T cell receptor beta chains follows, all from one sample in a study of OX40 agonist ivuxolimab in advanced cancers. The assay was immunoSEQ multiplex PCR, and TCRdb's table has in-frame clones only and misses some. Seen here are some 83,000 clones, 85% to 95% observed once, and the top ten hold about 6.4%. The source was CD4+ or CD8+ T cells sorted from blood, collected in a trial of the OX40 agonist ivuxolimab. These receptors were obtained from an adult with an advanced solid tumor such as melanoma, head and neck, liver or kidney cancer. The CDR3 runs from the conserved cysteine through the conserved F or W. The order of the fields is clone size, V gene, CDR3 protein. The size field is filled for only some rows; it gives once, few, many or a size class.

>-|TRBV5-5
CASSLATGTDPRF
>-|TRBV10-3
CAISVGTYEQYF
>once|TRBV19
CASSRGTEAFF
>-|TRBV2
CASSVARVGTEAFF
>-|TRBV7-3
CASSSQGGRGETQYF
>once|TRBV27
CASSLSARRNNEQFF
>-|TRBV27
CAIAPRGRNEQYF
>-|TRBV5-1
CASSLGLGQGEDGYTF
>-|TRBV20-1
CSVQGTEAFF
>-|TRBV7-2
CASSSPTHYEQYF
>-|TRBV2
CASTLGGSRNYEQYF
>-|TRBV15
CATSHRDSSYQPQHF